This T cell receptor (beta chain) was found in a study of blood T cell repertoires in COVID-19 (dated by TCRdb to 2020 to 2021). Turning to the overall study: Collaborator samples came from the United States, Italy and Spain and covered acute and convalescent phases of COVID-19. A freely available public database, intended as a resource for researchers studying the immune response to SARS-CoV-2, is where the repertoires were released. Sample metadata almost always included a de-identified subject ID, COVID-19 status, age in years and sex. The prospective study material was composed of cDNA or gDNA derived from T cells, B-cell-depleted T cells, or PBMCs. The samples were drawn from the first 160 participants of the ongoing ImmuneRACE study and from some 1,300 subjects provided by 6 global collaborators. Where available, HLA class I and class II types were obtained from metadata supplied by the sample provider rather than from assay-based typing. Subjects who had been exposed to COVID-19, were actively infected with it, or had recovered from it provided the deeply sampled blood TCRbeta repertoires that made up the dataset.

To note about this clone: The antigen this receptor binds is unknown. Base-call qualities are not available, and no considerably larger clone is one nucleotide away.

One collaborating source in Seattle enrolled patients during active infection and followed them longitudinally through the course of disease. Whole blood was collected in K2EDTA tubes by collaborating institutions according to the institutions' own protocols. For TCRbeta analysis, collaborator samples were shipped as frozen whole blood, as isolated PBMCs, or as DNA extracted from either sample type. TCRbeta CDR3 regions were amplified from genomic DNA using the immunoSEQ Assay, a bias-controlled multiplex PCR. The source study handled its data this way. The number of nucleated cells in each sample was estimated from the amplification of reference gene primers within the assay. To quantify the absolute abundance of each unique TCRbeta CDR3 rearrangement, sequence reads were collapsed and filtered. For each sample, productive Simpson clonality was calculated as the square root of Simpson's diversity index over productive rearrangements. TCRdb carries this immuneACCESS record with in-frame sequences only. Its versions omit some clonotypes, under half of them owing to an unresolved V gene in the studies checked, with the rest unexplained. V and J calls and clone size are given by that table; D and trimming were obtained from the DNA. In all, the sample holds tens of thousands of clones, and over 80% of those were seen once. The ten most abundant clones make up approximately 10% of the sample.

General conclusions and limits of the study: How much clinical and demographic metadata was included differed by source and by participant, and the metadata was provided uncurated.

This clonotype was sampled from a man aged 25 to 40 with COVID-19, enrolled during active disease. Sequenced material: peripheral blood.

The sequenced DNA is TGTGCCAGCAGTTACTTTCGGCAGGTCACAGATACGCAGTATTTT. Its protein product is CASSYFRQVTDTQYF. The V and J genes are TRBV6-2 or TRBV6-3 and TRBJ2-3; no D gene can be assigned with confidence. Reading the germline V gene gives CDR1 MNHEY and CDR2 SVGEGT. Trimming at the junction amounts to 1 base on V and 2 bases on J, and the germline ends lie 10 bases apart. The cysteine opens and the phenylalanine closes a CDR3 of 15 amino acids. The entry retains the CDR3 DNA only, 45 bases that are in frame from base 1.